This T cell receptor beta chain stems from a study of control samples from healthy donors and cancer patients. Data came from immunoSEQ multiplex PCR; TCRdb stores just in-frame clones and leaves some out. This table has about 140,000 clones, less than 95% appearing once. Per the germline V gene, CDR1 is SGHNT and CDR2 is YYREEE (reference sequence). The CDR3 contains 14 residues. Germline trimming cut 4 bases from V and 2 bases from J; bases unmatched to any gene: 3. Sample: blood. This clonotype was obtained from a man aged 18 to 30 in good health. The chain has TRBV5-4 and TRBJ2-3; 8 nucleotides align to TRBD2. CDR3 region: CASSPSGYTDTQYF. As DNA, the CDR3 is TGTGCCAGCAGCCCTAGCGGGTACACAGATACGCAGTATTTT.